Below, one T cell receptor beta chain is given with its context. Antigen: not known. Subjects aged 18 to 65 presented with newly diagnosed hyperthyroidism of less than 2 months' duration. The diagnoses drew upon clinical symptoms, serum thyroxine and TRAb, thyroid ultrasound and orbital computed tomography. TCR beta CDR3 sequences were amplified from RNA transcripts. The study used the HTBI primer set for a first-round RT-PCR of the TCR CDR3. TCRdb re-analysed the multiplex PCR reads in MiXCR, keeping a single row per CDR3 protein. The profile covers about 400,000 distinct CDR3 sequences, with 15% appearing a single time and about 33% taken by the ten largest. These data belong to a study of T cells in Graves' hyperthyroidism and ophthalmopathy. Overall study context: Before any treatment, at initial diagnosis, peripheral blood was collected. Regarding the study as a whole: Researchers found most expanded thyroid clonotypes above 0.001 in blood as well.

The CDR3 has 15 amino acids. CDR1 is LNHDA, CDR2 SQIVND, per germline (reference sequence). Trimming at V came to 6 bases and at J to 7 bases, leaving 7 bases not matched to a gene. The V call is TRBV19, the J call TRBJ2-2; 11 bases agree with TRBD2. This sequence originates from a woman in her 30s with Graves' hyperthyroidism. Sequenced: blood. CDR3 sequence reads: CASRQLAGAGGELFF. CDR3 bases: TGTGCCAGTAGACAACTAGCGGGGGCGGGCGGGGAGCTGTTTTTT. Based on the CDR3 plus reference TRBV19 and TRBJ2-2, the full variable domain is DGGITQSPKYLFRKEGQNVTLSCEQNLNHDAMYWYRQDPGQGLRLIYYSQIVNDFQKGDIAEGYSVSREKKESFPLTVTSAQKNPTAFYLCASRQLAGAGGELFFGEGSRLTVL.